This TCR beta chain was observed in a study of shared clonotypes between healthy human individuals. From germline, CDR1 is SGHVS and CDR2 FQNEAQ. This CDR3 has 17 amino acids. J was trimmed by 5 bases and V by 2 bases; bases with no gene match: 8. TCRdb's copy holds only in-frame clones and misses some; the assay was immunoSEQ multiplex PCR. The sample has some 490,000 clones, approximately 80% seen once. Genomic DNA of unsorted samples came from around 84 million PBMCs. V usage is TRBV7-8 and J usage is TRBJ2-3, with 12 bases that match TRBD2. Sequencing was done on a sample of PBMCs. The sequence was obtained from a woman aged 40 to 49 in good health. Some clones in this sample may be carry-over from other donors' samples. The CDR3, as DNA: TGTGCCAGCAGCTTACTTCCTAGCGGGAGGGTTAAAGATACGCAGTATTTT. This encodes CASSLLPSGRVKDTQYF.